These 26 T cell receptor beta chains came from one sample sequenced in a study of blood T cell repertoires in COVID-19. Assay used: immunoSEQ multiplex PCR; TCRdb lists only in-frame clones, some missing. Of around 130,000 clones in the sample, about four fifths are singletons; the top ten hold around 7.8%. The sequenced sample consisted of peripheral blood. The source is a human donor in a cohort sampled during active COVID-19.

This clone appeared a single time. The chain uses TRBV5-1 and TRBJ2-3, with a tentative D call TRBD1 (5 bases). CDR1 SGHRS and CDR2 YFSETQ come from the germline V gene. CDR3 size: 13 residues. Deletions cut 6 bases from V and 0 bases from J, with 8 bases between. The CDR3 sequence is CASNRQSTDTQYF. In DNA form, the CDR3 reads TGCGCCAGCAATAGACAGAGCACAGATACGCAGTATTTT.

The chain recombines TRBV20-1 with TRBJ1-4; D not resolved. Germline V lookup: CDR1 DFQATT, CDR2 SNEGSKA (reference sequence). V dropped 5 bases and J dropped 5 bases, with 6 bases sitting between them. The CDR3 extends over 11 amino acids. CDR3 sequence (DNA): TGCAGTGCTCCGGGAAATGAAAAACTGTTTTTT. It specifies CSAPGNEKLFF.

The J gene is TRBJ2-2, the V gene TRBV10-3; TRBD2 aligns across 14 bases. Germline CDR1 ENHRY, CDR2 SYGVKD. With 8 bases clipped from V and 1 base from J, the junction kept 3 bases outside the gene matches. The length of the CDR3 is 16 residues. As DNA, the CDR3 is TGTGCCATCGGGACTAGCGGGGGCCTGAACACCGGGGAGCTGTTTTTT. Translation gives CAIGTSGGLNTGELFF.

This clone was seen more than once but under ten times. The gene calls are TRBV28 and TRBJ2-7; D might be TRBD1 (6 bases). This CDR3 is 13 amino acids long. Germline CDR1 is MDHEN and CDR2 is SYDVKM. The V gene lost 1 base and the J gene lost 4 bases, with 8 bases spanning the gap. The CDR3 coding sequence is TGTGCCAGCAGTTTATCCACAGGGTACGAGCAGTACTTC. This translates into CASSLSTGYEQYF. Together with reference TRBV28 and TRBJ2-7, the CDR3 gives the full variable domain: DVKVTQSSRYLVKRTGEKVFLECVQDMDHENMFWYRQDPGLGLRLIYFSYDVKMKEKGDIPEGYSVSREKKERFSLILESASTNQTSMYLCASSLSTGYEQYFGPGTRLTVT.

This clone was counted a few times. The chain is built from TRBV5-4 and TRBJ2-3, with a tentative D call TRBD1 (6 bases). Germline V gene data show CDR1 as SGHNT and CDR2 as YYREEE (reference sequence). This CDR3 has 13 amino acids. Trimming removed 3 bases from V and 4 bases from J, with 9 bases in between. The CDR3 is CASSSQGPDTQYF. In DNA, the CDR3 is TGTGCCAGCAGCTCACAGGGTCCAGATACGCAGTATTTT.

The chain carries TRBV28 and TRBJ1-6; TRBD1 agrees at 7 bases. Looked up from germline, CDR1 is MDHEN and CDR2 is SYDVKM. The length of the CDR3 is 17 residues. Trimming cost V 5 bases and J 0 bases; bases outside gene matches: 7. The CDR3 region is CASSPQGGSSYNSPLHF. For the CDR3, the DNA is TGTGCCAGCAGTCCCCAGGGGGGAAGCTCCTATAATTCACCCCTCCACTTT.

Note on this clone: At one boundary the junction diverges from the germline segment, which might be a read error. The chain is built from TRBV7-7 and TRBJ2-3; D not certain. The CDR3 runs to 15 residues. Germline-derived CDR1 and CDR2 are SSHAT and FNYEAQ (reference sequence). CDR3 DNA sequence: TGTGCTAGCAGCCTCACTGGAAGTGAGGCAGATACGCAGTATTTT. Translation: CASSLTGSEADTQYF.

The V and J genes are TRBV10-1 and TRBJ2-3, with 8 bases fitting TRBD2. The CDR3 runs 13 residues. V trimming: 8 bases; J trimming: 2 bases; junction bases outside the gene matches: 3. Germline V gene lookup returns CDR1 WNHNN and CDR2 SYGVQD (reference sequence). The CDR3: CASPGGPTDTQYF. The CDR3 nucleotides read TGCGCCAGCCCGGGGGGGCCCACAGATACGCAGTATTTT.

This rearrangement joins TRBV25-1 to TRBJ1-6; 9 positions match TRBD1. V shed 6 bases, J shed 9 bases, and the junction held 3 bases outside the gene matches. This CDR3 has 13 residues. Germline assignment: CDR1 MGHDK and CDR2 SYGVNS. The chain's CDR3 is CASSGTGSSPLHF. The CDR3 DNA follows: TGTGCCAGCAGCGGGACAGGGAGTTCACCCCTCCACTTT.

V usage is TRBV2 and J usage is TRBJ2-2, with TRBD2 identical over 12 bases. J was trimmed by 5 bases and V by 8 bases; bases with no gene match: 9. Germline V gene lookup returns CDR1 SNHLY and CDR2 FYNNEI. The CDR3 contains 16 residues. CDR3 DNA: TGTGCCAGCCTTGGCCTAGCGGGGGGGAAAACCGGGGAGCTGTTTTTT. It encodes CASLGLAGGKTGELFF.

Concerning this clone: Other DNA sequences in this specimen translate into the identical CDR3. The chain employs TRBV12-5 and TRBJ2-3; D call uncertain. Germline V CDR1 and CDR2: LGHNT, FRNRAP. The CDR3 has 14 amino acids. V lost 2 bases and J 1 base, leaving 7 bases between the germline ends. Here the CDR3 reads CASGLSPGTDTQYF. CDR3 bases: TGTGCTAGTGGTTTGTCTCCGGGCACAGATACGCAGTATTTT.

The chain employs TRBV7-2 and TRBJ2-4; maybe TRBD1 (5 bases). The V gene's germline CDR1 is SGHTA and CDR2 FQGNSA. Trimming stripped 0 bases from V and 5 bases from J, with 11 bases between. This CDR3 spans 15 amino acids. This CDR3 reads CASSLASRVQNIQYF. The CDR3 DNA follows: TGTGCCAGCAGCTTAGCTTCCAGGGTCCAAAACATTCAGTACTTC. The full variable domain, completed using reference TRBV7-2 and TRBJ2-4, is GAGVSQSPSNKVTEKGKDVELRCDPISGHTALYWYRQSLGQGLEFLIYFQGNSAPDKSGLPSDRFSAERTGGSVSTLTIQRTQQEDSAVYLCASSLASRVQNIQYFGAGTRLSVL.

The CDR3 reads CASSGAINYGYTF. In DNA, the CDR3 is TGCGCCAGCAGTGGGGCTATTAACTATGGCTACACCTTC. V gene TRBV5-1 combines with J gene TRBJ1-2, with D perhaps TRBD1 (5 bases). V lost 5 bases and J 1 base, leaving 9 bases between the germline ends. The length of the CDR3 is 13 residues. Per the germline V gene, CDR1 is SGHRS and CDR2 is YFSETQ. Based on the CDR3 plus reference TRBV5-1 and TRBJ1-2, the full variable domain is KAGVTQTPRYLIKTRGQQVTLSCSPISGHRSVSWYQQTPGQGLQFLFEYFSETQRNKGNFPGRFSGRQFSNSRSEMNVSTLELGDSALYLCASSGAINYGYTFGSGTRLTVV.

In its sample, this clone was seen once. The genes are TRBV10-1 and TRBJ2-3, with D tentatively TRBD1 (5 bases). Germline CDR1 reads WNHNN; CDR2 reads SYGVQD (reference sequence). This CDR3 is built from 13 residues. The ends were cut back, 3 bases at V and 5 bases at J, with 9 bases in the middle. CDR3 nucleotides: TGCGCCAGCAGTGAAGGGGCCGTAGATACGCAGTATTTT. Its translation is CASSEGAVDTQYF.

The CDR3 region has the DNA TGCGCCAGCAGCTCCGGGACTAGAGACACCGGGGAGCTGTTTTTT. As protein: CASSSGTRDTGELFF. The chain links TRBV5-1 to TRBJ2-2; 8 bases fit TRBD2. CDR1 is SGHRS, CDR2 YFSETQ, per germline. The CDR3 runs 15 residues. The J segment lost 3 bases and the V segment lost 3 bases, leaving 4 bases of the junction unmatched. Full variable domain (outside the CDR3, taken from reference TRBV5-1 and TRBJ2-2): KAGVTQTPRYLIKTRGQQVTLSCSPISGHRSVSWYQQTPGQGLQFLFEYFSETQRNKGNFPGRFSGRQFSNSRSEMNVSTLELGDSALYLCASSSGTRDTGELFFGEGSRLTVL.

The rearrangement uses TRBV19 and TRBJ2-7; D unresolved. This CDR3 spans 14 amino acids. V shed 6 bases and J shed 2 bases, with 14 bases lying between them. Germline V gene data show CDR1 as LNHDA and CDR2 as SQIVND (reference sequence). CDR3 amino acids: CASSHGGYPYEQYF. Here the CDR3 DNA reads TGTGCCAGTAGCCACGGCGGATACCCCTACGAGCAGTACTTC.

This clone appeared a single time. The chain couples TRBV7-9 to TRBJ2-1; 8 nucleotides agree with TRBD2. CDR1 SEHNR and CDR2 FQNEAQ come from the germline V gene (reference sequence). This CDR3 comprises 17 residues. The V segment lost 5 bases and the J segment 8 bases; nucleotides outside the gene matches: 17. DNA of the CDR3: TGTGCCAGCAGCCTTCCTTCCGGGGGGGGCCCATTCGATGAGCAGTTCTTC. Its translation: CASSLPSGGGPFDEQFF. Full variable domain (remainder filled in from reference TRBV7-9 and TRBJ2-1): DTGVSQNPRHKITKRGQNVTFRCDPISEHNRLYWYRQTLGQGPEFLTYFQNEAQLEKSRLLSDRFSAERPKGSFSTLEIQRTEQGDSAMYLCASSLPSGGGPFDEQFFGPGTRLTVL.

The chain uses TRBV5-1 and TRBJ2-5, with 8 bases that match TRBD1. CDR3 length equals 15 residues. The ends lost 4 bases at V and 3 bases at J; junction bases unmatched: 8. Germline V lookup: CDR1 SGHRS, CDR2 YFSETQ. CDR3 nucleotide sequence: TGCGCCAGCAGCCCCCTCACGACAGGGGAAGAGACCCAGTACTTC. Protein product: CASSPLTTGEETQYF.

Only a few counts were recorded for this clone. The CDR3 DNA sequence: TGTGCCAGCACCGACCCCCAGCGGGGGGGCCGCGAGCAGTACTTC. Translating it yields CASTDPQRGGREQYF. The rearrangement joins TRBV28 to TRBJ2-7; 10 bases fit TRBD2. The length of the CDR3 is 15 residues. Germline V gene sequence: CDR1 MDHEN, CDR2 SYDVKM. Losses at the gene ends were 7 bases for V and 6 bases for J; bases not matched to a gene: 12. Based on the CDR3 plus reference TRBV28 and TRBJ2-7, the full variable domain is DVKVTQSSRYLVKRTGEKVFLECVQDMDHENMFWYRQDPGLGLRLIYFSYDVKMKEKGDIPEGYSVSREKKERFSLILESASTNQTSMYLCASTDPQRGGREQYFGPGTRLTVT.

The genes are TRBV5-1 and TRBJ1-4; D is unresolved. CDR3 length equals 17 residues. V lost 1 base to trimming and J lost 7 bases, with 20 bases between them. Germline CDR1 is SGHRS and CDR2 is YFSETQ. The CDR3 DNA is TGCGCCAGCAGCTTGAGTCGGGGAACGAGGCGTGGTGAAAAACTGTTTTTT. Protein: CASSLSRGTRRGEKLFF.

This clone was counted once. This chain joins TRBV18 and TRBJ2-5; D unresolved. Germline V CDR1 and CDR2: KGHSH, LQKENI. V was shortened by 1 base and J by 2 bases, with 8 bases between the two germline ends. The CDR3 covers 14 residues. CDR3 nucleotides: TGTGCCAGCTCACCACAACACCCGCAAGAGACCCAGTACTTC. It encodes CASSPQHPQETQYF.

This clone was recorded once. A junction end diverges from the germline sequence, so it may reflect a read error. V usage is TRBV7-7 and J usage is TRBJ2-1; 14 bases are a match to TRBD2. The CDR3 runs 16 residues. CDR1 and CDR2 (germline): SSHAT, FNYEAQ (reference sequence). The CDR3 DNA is TGTGCTAGCAGCTTAGCGACTAGCGGGGGGGCTAATGAGCAGTTCTTC. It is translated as CASSLATSGGANEQFF.

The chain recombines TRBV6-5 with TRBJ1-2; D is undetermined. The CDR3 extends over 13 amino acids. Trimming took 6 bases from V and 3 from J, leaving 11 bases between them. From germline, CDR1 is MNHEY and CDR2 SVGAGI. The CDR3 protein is CASRHTNHYGYTF. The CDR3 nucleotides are TGTGCCAGCAGGCACACCAACCACTATGGCTACACCTTC.

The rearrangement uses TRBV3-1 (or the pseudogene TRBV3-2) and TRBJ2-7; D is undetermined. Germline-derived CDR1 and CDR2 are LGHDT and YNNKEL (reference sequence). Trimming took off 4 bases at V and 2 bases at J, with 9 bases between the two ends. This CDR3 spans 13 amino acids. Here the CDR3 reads CASSPGSPYEQYF. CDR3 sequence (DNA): TGTGCCAGCAGCCCTGGCTCCCCCTACGAGCAGTACTTC.

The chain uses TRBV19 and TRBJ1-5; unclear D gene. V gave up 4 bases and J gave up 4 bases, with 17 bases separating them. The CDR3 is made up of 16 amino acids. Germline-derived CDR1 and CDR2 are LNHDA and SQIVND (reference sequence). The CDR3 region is CASSTTWTGNNQPQHF. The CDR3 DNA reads TGTGCCAGTAGTACAACGTGGACGGGGAATAATCAGCCCCAGCATTTT.

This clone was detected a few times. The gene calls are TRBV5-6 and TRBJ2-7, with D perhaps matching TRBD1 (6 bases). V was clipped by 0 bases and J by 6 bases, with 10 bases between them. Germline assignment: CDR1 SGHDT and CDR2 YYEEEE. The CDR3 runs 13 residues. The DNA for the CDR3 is TGTGCCAGCAGCTTGGGAACAGGGCGCGAGCAGTACTTC. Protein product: CASSLGTGREQYF.